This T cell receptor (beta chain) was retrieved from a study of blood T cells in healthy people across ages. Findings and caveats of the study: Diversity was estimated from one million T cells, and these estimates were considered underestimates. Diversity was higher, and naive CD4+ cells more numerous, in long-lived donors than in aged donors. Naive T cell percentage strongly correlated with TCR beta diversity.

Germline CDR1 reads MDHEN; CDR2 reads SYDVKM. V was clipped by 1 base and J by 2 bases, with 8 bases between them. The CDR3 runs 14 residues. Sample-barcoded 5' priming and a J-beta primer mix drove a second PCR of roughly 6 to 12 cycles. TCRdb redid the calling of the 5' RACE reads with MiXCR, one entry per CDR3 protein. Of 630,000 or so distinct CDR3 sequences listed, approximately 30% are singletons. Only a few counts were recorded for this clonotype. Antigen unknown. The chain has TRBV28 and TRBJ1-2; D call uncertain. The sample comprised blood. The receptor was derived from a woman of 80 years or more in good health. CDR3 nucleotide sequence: TGTGCCAGCAGTTTATCACAGACCAACTATGGCTACACCTTC. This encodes CASSLSQTNYGYTF.